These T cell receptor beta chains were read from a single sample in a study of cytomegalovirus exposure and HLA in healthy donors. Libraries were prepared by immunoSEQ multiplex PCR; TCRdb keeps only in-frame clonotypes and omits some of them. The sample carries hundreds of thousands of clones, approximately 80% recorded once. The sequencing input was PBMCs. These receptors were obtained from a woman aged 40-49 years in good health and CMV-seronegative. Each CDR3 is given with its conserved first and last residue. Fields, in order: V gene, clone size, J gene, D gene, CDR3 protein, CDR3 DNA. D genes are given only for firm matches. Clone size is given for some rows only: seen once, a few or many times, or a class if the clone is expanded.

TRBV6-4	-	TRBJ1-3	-	CASSDGHTNSGNTIYF	TGTGCCAGCAGTGACGGCCATACCAACTCTGGAAACACCATATATTTT
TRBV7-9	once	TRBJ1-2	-	CASSLGDSNYGYTF	TGTGCCAGCAGCTTAGGTGACAGTAACTATGGCTACACCTTC
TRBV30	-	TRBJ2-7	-	CAWSESGPPNEQYF	TGTGCCTGGAGTGAGTCAGGGCCTCCCAACGAGCAGTACTTC
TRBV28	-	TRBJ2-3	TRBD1	CASSLGQDRGTQYF	TGTGCCAGCAGTTTAGGACAGGACCGGGGCACGCAGTATTTT
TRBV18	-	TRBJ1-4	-	CASSPPSREKLFF	TGTGCCAGCTCACCACCGTCCCGGGAAAAACTGTTTTTT
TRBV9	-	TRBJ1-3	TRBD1	CASSVGSGQGAGNTIYF	TGTGCCAGCAGCGTAGGTTCGGGACAGGGGGCTGGAAACACCATATATTTT
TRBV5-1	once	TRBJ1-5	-	CASSLEGGDEPQHF	TGCGCCAGCAGCTTGGAAGGGGGAGATGAGCCCCAGCATTTT
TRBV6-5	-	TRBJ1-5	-	CASSRYSNQPQHF	TGTGCCAGCAGTCGGTATAGCAATCAGCCCCAGCATTTT
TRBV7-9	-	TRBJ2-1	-	CASSSSSEASSYNEQFF	TGTGCCAGCAGCTCAAGTTCGGAGGCAAGCTCCTACAATGAGCAGTTCTTC
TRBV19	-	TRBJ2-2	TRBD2	CASSILAGGAGELFF	TGTGCCAGTAGTATACTAGCGGGGGGGGCCGGGGAGCTGTTTTTT
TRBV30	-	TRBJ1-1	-	CAWSQDRTNTEAFF	TGTGCCTGGAGTCAGGACAGAACAAACACTGAAGCTTTCTTT
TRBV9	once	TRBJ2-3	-	CASSPAGTDTQYF	TGTGCCAGCAGCCCGGCGGGGACAGATACGCAGTATTTT
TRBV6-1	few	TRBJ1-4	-	CASTGGRNEKLFF	TGTGCCAGCACCGGGGGGAGGAATGAAAAACTGTTTTTT
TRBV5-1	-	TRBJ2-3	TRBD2	CASSFGLAGGLRDTQYF	TGCGCCAGCAGCTTCGGACTAGCGGGGGGCCTCCGAGATACGCAGTATTTT
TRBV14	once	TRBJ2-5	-	CASSQGPLGTQYF	TGTGCCAGCAGCCAAGGCCCCCTCGGGACCCAGTACTTC
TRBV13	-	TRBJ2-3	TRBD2	CASSLVMGGPAGGPNTQYF	TGTGCCAGCAGCTTAGTGATGGGTGGGCCAGCGGGGGGGCCGAATACGCAGTATTTT
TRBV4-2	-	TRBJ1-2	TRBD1	CASSQTGLSGYTF	TGTGCCAGCAGCCAGACAGGGCTAAGTGGCTACACCTTC
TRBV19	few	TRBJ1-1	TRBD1	CASTAGQGRLAFF	TGTGCCAGTACCGCGGGACAGGGAAGACTGGCTTTCTTT
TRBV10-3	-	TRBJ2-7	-	CAISESGPAGREQYF	TGTGCCATCAGTGAGTCGGGTCCCGCGGGTCGCGAGCAGTACTTC
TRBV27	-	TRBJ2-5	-	CASSLSLGPGEETQYF	TGTGCCAGCAGTTTATCGCTAGGCCCGGGGGAAGAGACCCAGTACTTC
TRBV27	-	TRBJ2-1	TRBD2	CASSGGGNEQFF	TGTGCCAGCTCGGGGGGAGGCAATGAGCAGTTCTTC
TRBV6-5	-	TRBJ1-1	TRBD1	CASSWTGYTEAFF	TGTGCCAGCAGTTGGACAGGGTACACTGAAGCTTTCTTT
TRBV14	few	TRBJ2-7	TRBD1	CASSQRGGHQSSYEQYF	TGTGCCAGCAGCCAGAGAGGGGGCCACCAGAGCTCCTACGAGCAGTACTTC
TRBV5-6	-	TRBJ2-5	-	CASSYGGASGETQYF	TGTGCCAGCAGCTATGGGGGGGCCTCGGGAGAGACCCAGTACTTC
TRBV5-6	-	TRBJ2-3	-	CASSLAGTDTQYF	TGTGCCAGCAGCTTGGCGGGTACAGATACGCAGTATTTT
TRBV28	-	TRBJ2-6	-	CASRGAGTELFSGANVLTF	TGTGCCAGCAGGGGGGCCGGGACGGAATTGTTCTCTGGGGCCAACGTCCTGACTTTC
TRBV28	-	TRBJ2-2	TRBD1	CASRFLRQGPTGELFF	TGTGCCAGCAGGTTTTTGAGACAGGGGCCTACCGGGGAGCTGTTTTTT
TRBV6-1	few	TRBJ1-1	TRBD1	CASSLDRATEAFF	TGTGCCAGCTCGCTTGACAGGGCGACTGAAGCTTTCTTT
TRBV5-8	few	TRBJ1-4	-	CASTVFSGVGKLFF	TGTGCCAGCACTGTGTTCTCCGGGGTTGGAAAACTGTTTTTT
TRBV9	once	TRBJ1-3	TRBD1	CASSVGTGGNTIYF	TGTGCCAGCAGCGTAGGGACAGGGGGAAACACCATATATTTT
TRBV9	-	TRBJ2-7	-	CASSVGQFAEQYF	TGTGCCAGCAGCGTAGGACAGTTTGCCGAGCAGTACTTC
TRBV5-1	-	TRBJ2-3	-	CASSLKIGGGTDTQYF	TGCGCCAGCAGCCTGAAGATTGGCGGGGGCACAGATACGCAGTATTTT
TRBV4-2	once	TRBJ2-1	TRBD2	CASSQGGTSSYNEQFF	TGTGCCAGCAGCCAAGGGGGGACTAGCTCCTACAATGAGCAGTTCTTC
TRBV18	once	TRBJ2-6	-	CASSHNPFSGANVLTF	TGTGCCAGCTCACACAATCCCTTCTCTGGGGCCAACGTCCTGACTTTC
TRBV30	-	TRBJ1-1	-	CAWSVQAGRNTEAFF	TGTGCCTGGAGTGTTCAGGCAGGGCGGAACACTGAAGCTTTCTTT
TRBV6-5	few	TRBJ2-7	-	CASSPQGLQAYEQYF	TGTGCCAGCAGTCCCCAGGGGCTCCAGGCCTACGAGCAGTACTTC
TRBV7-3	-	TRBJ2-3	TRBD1	CASSYRGSGTDTQYF	TGTGCCAGCAGCTACAGGGGATCCGGCACAGATACGCAGTATTTT
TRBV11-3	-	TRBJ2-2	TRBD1	CASTSRAGGNTGELFF	TGTGCCAGCACCTCCCGGGCAGGGGGGAACACCGGGGAGCTGTTTTTT
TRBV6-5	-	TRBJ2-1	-	CASRKNAANEQFF	TGTGCCAGCAGGAAAAATGCGGCCAATGAGCAGTTCTTC
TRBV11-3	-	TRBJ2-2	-	CASSPDVGGGYTGELFF	TGTGCCAGCAGCCCCGACGTCGGGGGAGGTTATACCGGGGAGCTGTTTTTT
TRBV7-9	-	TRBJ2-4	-	CASSLGLGAPPYIQYF	TGTGCCAGCAGCCTGGGTCTGGGGGCGCCCCCGTACATTCAGTACTTC
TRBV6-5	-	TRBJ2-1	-	CASRPTGSYNEQFF	TGTGCCAGCAGGCCGACAGGCTCCTACAATGAGCAGTTCTTC
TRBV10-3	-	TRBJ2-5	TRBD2	CAISDQRGGRETQYF	TGTGCCATCAGTGACCAGCGGGGGGGCCGGGAGACCCAGTACTTC
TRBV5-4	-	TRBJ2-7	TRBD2	CASSLGGGPYEQYF	TGTGCCAGCAGCTTGGGCGGGGGACCCTACGAGCAGTACTTC
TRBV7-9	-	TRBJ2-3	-	CASSSVPTDTQYF	TGTGCCAGCAGCTCTGTCCCCACAGATACGCAGTATTTT
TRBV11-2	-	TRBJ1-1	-	CASSLERGGEAFF	TGTGCCAGCAGCTTAGAAAGGGGAGGTGAAGCTTTCTTT
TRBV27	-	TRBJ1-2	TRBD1	CASRPRGTGGAFYYGYTF	TGTGCCAGCAGACCTAGGGGGACAGGGGGCGCGTTTTACTATGGCTACACCTTC
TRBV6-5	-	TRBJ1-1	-	CASRANTEAFF	TGTGCCAGCAGGGCGAACACTGAAGCTTTCTTT
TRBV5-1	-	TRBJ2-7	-	CASSFGYEQYF	TGCGCCAGCAGCTTCGGCTACGAGCAGTACTTC
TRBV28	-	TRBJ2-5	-	CASSSRTEPETQYF	TGTGCCAGCAGTTCCCGGACTGAACCTGAGACCCAGTACTTC
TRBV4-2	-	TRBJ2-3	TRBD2	CASSQELAGGRLVTDTQYF	TGTGCCAGCAGCCAAGAATTAGCGGGGGGGCGGTTGGTGACAGATACGCAGTATTTT
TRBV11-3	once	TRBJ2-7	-	CASSLSAGEQYF	TGTGCCAGCAGTCTCTCGGCGGGCGAGCAGTACTTC
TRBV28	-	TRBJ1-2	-	CASSPRVGPYGYTF	TGTGCCAGCAGTCCCAGGGTCGGTCCCTATGGCTACACCTTC
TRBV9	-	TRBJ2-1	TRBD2	CASSVGWSGGAHEQFF	TGTGCCAGCAGCGTAGGATGGAGCGGGGGGGCACATGAGCAGTTCTTC
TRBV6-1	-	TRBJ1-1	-	CASRLQGVPNTEAFF	TGTGCCAGCAGACTGCAAGGGGTACCGAACACTGAAGCTTTCTTT
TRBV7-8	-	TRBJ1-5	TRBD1	CASSLTTGTGRNQPQHF	TGTGCCAGCAGCTTAACGACGGGGACAGGCCGCAATCAGCCCCAGCATTTT
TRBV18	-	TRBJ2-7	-	CASHRENLASEQYF	TGTGCCAGCCACCGGGAGAACCTCGCGTCCGAGCAGTACTTC
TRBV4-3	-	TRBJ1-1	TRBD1	CASSHQVYRGRMDTEAFF	TGCGCCAGCAGCCATCAAGTTTACAGGGGGCGCATGGACACTGAAGCTTTCTTT
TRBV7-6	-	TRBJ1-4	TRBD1	CASSTNRGGNEKLFF	TGTGCCAGCAGCACGAACAGGGGGGGGAATGAAAAACTGTTTTTT